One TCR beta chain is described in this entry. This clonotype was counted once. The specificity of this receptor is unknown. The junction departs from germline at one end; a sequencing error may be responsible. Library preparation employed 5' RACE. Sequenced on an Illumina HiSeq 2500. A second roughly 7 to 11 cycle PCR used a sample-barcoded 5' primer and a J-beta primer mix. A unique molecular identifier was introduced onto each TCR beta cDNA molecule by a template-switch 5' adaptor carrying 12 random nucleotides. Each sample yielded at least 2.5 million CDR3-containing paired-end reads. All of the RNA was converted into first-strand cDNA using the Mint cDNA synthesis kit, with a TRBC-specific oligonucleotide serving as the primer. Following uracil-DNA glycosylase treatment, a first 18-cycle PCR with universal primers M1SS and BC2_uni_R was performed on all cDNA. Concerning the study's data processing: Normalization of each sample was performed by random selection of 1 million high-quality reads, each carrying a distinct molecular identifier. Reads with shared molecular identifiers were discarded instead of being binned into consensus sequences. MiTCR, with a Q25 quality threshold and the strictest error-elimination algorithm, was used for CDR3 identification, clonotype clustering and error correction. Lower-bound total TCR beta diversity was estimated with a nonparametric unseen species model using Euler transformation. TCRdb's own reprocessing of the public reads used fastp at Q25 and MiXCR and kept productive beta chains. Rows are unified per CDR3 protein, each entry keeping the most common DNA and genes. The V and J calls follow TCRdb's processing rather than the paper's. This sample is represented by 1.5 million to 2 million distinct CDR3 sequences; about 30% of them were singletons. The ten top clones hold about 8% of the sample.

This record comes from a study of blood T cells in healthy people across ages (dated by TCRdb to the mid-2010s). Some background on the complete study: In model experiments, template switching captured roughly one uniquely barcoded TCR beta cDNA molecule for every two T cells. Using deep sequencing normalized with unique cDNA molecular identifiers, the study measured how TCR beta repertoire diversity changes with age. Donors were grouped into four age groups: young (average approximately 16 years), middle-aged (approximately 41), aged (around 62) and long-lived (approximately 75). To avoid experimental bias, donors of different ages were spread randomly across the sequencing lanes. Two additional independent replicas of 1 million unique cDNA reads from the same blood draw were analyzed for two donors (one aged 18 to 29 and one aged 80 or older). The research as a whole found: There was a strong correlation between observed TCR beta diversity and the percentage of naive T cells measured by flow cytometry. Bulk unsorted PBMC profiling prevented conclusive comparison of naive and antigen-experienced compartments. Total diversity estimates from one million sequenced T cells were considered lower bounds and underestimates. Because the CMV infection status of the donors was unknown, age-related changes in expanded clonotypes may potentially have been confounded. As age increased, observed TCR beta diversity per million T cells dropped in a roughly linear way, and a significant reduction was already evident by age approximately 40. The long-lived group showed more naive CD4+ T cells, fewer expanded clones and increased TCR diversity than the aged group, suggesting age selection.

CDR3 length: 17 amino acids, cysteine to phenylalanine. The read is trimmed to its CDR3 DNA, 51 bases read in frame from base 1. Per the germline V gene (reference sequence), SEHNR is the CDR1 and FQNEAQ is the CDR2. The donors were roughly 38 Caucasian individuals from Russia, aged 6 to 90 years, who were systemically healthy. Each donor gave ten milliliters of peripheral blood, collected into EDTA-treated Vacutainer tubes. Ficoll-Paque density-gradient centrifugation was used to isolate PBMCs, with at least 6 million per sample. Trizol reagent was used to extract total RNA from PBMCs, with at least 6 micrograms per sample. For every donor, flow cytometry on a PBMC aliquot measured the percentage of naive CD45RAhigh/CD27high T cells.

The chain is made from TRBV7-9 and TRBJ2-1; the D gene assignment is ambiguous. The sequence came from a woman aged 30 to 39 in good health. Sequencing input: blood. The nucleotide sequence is TGTGCCGGCAGCCTGCCCGATGAGCGAGGATCCTACAATGAGCAGTTCTTC. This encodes CAGSLPDERGSYNEQFF.